Listed below are T cell receptor beta chains from one sample, sequenced in a study of blood T cell repertoires in COVID-19. Profiled with immunoSEQ multiplex PCR; TCRdb holds only in-frame clones, not every one. The sample contains fewer than 700,000 clones, around 90% of which appear only once. Sequenced input: peripheral blood. These receptors were collected from a woman in her forties or fifties with COVID-19, enrolled during active disease. Both conserved end residues are part of each CDR3. Only some rows state a clone size, as once, few, many or a class for expanded clones.

cdr3_aa | clone_size | j_call | v_call
CASSEKTGTYNEQFF | . | TRBJ2-1 | TRBV2
CASSQMPGTAYNEQFF | once | TRBJ2-1 | TRBV3-1/TRBV3-2
CASSSQTHQPQHF | . | TRBJ1-5 | TRBV6-2/TRBV6-3
CASSDTRADEQFF | . | TRBJ2-1 | TRBV10-1
CASSVAGGGTDTQYF | . | TRBJ2-3 | TRBV9
CATNVKGTGAYGYTF | . | TRBJ1-2 | TRBV24-1
CASDPRGERGYTF | . | TRBJ1-2 | TRBV13
CASSFDGGNYGYTF | . | TRBJ1-2 | TRBV5-4
CASGPTGRDEQYF | . | TRBJ2-7 | TRBV12-5
CASSSGGATDTQYF | few | TRBJ2-3 | TRBV6-2/TRBV6-3
CASKRAASTYEQYF | . | TRBJ2-7 | TRBV19
CASSDLDRSGYTF | . | TRBJ1-2 | TRBV10-2
CASSEGGISRYYEQYF | . | TRBJ2-7 | TRBV2
CASSLRTVYTDTQYF | . | TRBJ2-3 | TRBV6-6
CASSEVGQEAYGYTF | few | TRBJ1-2 | TRBV6-1
CASSLVGGREPQHF | once | TRBJ1-5 | TRBV7-2
CASIPTGLNTEAFF | . | TRBJ1-1 | TRBV6-5
CASSYKADRQYF | . | TRBJ2-3 | TRBV6-5
CSAGRSSYEQYF | . | TRBJ2-7 | TRBV29-1
CASSVTGGRINEQFF | . | TRBJ2-1 | TRBV2
CASSPGEGSNQPQHF | . | TRBJ1-5 | TRBV18
CASSLVPTSRTYEQYF | . | TRBJ2-7 | TRBV5-1
CASSQGGNGYTF | once | TRBJ1-2 | TRBV11-3
CSGSGADTQYF | . | TRBJ2-3 | TRBV20-1
CASSEAGGYNEQFF | once | TRBJ2-1 | TRBV6-1
CSARDRGTQYF | . | TRBJ2-3 | TRBV20-1
CASSTTGAWEKLFF | . | TRBJ1-4 | TRBV19